This T cell receptor (beta chain) derives from a study of cytomegalovirus exposure and HLA in healthy donors. CDR3 length: 13 residues. CDR1 is MNHEY, CDR2 SVGAGI, per germline. V lost 5 bases and J lost 4, with 11 bases in between. The PCR ran on 60 Vbeta and 13 Jbeta primers. The protocol was immunoSEQ multiplex PCR, while the TCRdb copy is restricted to in-frame clones and leaves out a portion. Here the sample spans about 44,000 clones, around 90% being singletons. The V gene is TRBV6-5, the J gene TRBJ1-2; D is unclear. Specimen: PBMCs. The TCR comes from a woman aged 40 to 49 in good health and CMV-seropositive. CDR3: CASSPLSGYGYTF. CDR3 coding DNA: TGTGCCAGCAGTCCATTGAGCGGCTATGGCTACACCTTC.